This T cell receptor (beta chain) derives from a study of radiotherapy plus CTLA-4 blockade in lung cancer. Between the trimmed V and J ends, which lost 0 bases and 7 bases, there was a span of 10 bases. The CDR3 consists of 13 residues. Germline assignment: CDR1 SGHRS and CDR2 YFSETQ. About this clone itself: What it binds is not known.

Using immunoSEQ multiplex PCR, the repertoire was profiled, and TCRdb retains in-frame clones only, with some absent. The sample has 70,000 to 90,000 clones, 60% to 85% seen once. Study results and caveats: TCR clones from tumors expanded in blood after radiotherapy plus ipilimumab.

J is TRBJ1-1 and V is TRBV5-1; D call uncertain. This clonotype originated in a human donor with non-small cell lung cancer whose response to radiotherapy plus ipilimumab could not be evaluated. Some clones in this sample may be carry-over from other donors' samples. This sample comprised peripheral blood, obtained from a patient treated with radiotherapy plus ipilimumab. The CDR3 nucleotides read TGCGCCAGCAGCTTGGCCTGGTCAGATGAAGCTTTCTTT. Its protein product is CASSLAWSDEAFF.